These T cell receptor beta chains were read from a single sample in a study of cytomegalovirus exposure and HLA in healthy donors. Produced via immunoSEQ multiplex PCR; TCRdb's table is partial and in-frame only. The repertoire consists of about 150,000 clones, with more than 75% occurring once and the leading ten covering about 3.5%. The specimen was PBMCs. These receptors originate from a human donor in good health. CDR3s include the opening cysteine and the closing phenylalanine or tryptophan. The D gene is left open where the match is weak. Expanded clones get a size class; other rows say once, few or many, or leave the size out.

size	J	V	D	CDR3	DNA
.	TRBJ2-7	TRBV30	.	CAWSVGRDTYEQYF	TGTGCCTGGAGTGTAGGCCGGGATACCTACGAGCAGTACTTC
.	TRBJ1-1	TRBV15	TRBD1	CATSRERQGTEAFF	TGTGCCACCAGCAGAGAACGACAGGGAACTGAAGCTTTCTTT
.	TRBJ2-1	TRBV5-4	.	CASSLVTTSEQFF	TGTGCCAGCAGCTTGGTAACAACAAGTGAGCAGTTCTTC
once	TRBJ2-7	TRBV6-5	.	CASNRGRGGEQYF	TGTGCCAGCAATCGGGGCAGGGGTGGTGAGCAGTACTTC
.	TRBJ2-2	TRBV6-1	.	CASREGVPGELFF	TGTGCCAGCAGGGAGGGAGTTCCCGGGGAGCTGTTTTTT
.	TRBJ2-3	TRBV7-8	TRBD2	CASSLTSGMTDTQYF	TGTGCCAGCAGCTTGACTAGCGGGATGACAGATACGCAGTATTTT
.	TRBJ1-2	TRBV5-1	TRBD1	CASSPYSTGGNGYTF	TGCGCCAGCAGCCCCTACTCAACAGGGGGCAATGGCTACACCTTC
.	TRBJ1-1	TRBV11-3	.	CASSLVGLSEAFF	TGTGCCAGCAGCTTAGTTGGACTGTCTGAAGCTTTCTTT
.	TRBJ2-1	TRBV4-3	.	CASSQDPPTGISGTYNEQFF	TGCGCCAGCAGCCAAGATCCCCCGACGGGGATCTCGGGCACCTACAATGAGCAGTTCTTC
.	TRBJ2-3	TRBV19	.	CASSPSTDTQYF	TGTGCCAGTAGTCCGAGCACAGATACGCAGTATTTT
few	TRBJ1-2	TRBV2	.	CASSTLPKEGAMGGYTF	TGTGCCAGCAGTACCCTACCTAAGGAAGGGGCCATGGGTGGCTACACCTTC
.	TRBJ2-3	TRBV5-1	.	CASSLGGGPSTDTQYF	TGCGCCAGCAGCTTGGGGGGGGGCCCTAGCACAGATACGCAGTATTTT
.	TRBJ1-1	TRBV5-4	TRBD1	CASSRGTGVTTEAFF	TGTGCCAGCTCAAGGGGGACAGGGGTCACCACTGAAGCTTTCTTT
.	TRBJ1-3	TRBV19	TRBD1	CASIPETGFFGNTIYF	TGTGCCAGTATACCGGAGACAGGGTTTTTTGGAAACACCATATATTTT
.	TRBJ2-1	TRBV9	.	CASSVDRAAYNEQFF	TGTGCCAGCAGCGTAGACAGGGCGGCCTACAATGAGCAGTTCTTC
.	TRBJ1-2	TRBV13	TRBD1	CASSLEQGVGYTF	TGTGCCAGCAGCTTGGAACAGGGGGTTGGCTACACCTTC
.	TRBJ2-1	TRBV10-2	.	CASSESFAGAYEQFF	TGCGCCAGCAGTGAGTCGTTCGCAGGGGCATATGAGCAGTTCTTC
.	TRBJ1-5	TRBV6-5	.	CASSYAHTDQPQHF	TGTGCCAGCAGTTACGCCCACACAGATCAGCCCCAGCATTTT
.	TRBJ2-6	TRBV7-2	.	CASSLGPGGAGANVLTF	TGTGCCAGCAGCTTAGGTCCAGGAGGGGCTGGGGCCAACGTCCTGACTTTC
few	TRBJ2-1	TRBV18	.	CASSPQVPGEQFF	TGTGCCAGCTCACCCCAAGTACCCGGTGAGCAGTTCTTC
few	TRBJ2-3	TRBV9	TRBD2	CASSGGASGLLGTDTQYF	TGTGCCAGCAGCGGTGGGGCTAGCGGACTTCTCGGGACAGATACGCAGTATTTT
.	TRBJ1-3	TRBV5-4	.	CASTLRGSGNTIYF	TGTGCCAGCACCCTGAGAGGGTCTGGAAACACCATATATTTT
.	TRBJ1-1	TRBV7-2	.	CASSPTRGEKSVAFF	TGTGCCAGCAGCCCAACCAGGGGAGAGAAGTCGGTAGCTTTCTTT
.	TRBJ1-2	TRBV30	.	CAWFQGRGFGYTF	TGTGCCTGGTTCCAAGGGAGGGGGTTCGGCTACACCTTC
.	TRBJ1-2	TRBV20-1	.	CSASDSSGYPF	TGCAGTGCTAGCGACAGTTCGGGCTACCCCTTC
few	TRBJ1-2	TRBV28	.	CASSLSPAGYGYTF	TGTGCCAGCAGTTTATCGCCCGCAGGCTATGGCTACACCTTC
.	TRBJ1-5	TRBV2	.	CASTPTNSNQPQHF	TGTGCCAGCACACCAACTAATAGCAATCAGCCCCAGCATTTT
.	TRBJ1-5	TRBV19	.	CASSMGGTPQHF	TGTGCCAGTAGTATGGGGGGAACGCCCCAGCATTTT
.	TRBJ1-1	TRBV7-2	.	CASSLGRGGNTEAFF	TGTGCCAGCAGCTTGGGACGCGGGGGGAACACTGAAGCTTTCTTT
.	TRBJ2-7	TRBV5-4	TRBD2	CASSLWREYEQYF	TGTGCCAGCAGCTTGTGGCGGGAGTACGAGCAGTACTTC
few	TRBJ2-3	TRBV10-3	TRBD2	CATTGGPVADTQYF	TGTGCCACCACGGGGGGGCCAGTTGCAGATACGCAGTATTTT
.	TRBJ2-3	TRBV2	.	CASTVHPDTDTQYF	TGTGCCAGCACGGTCCACCCCGATACAGATACGCAGTATTTT
.	TRBJ2-2	TRBV7-9	.	CSSSFQHVSTGELFF	TGTTCCAGCAGCTTTCAACATGTTTCAACCGGGGAGCTGTTTTTT
.	TRBJ2-1	TRBV29-1	TRBD1	CSAGTVVFHNEQFF	TGCAGCGCCGGGACAGTTGTCTTCCACAATGAGCAGTTCTTC
.	TRBJ1-1	TRBV5-4	.	CASSLEPLTEAFF	TGTGCCAGCAGCTTGGAGCCTCTTACTGAAGCTTTCTTT
.	TRBJ2-3	TRBV30	TRBD1	CAWSGTGSDTQYF	TGTGCCTGGAGTGGGACAGGGTCAGATACGCAGTATTTT
.	TRBJ2-1	TRBV30	.	CAWSPTGTYNEQFF	TGTGCCTGGAGTCCCACCGGGACCTACAATGAGCAGTTCTTC
.	TRBJ2-7	TRBV7-2	TRBD1	CASSLGDRLHEQYF	TGTGCCAGCAGCTTAGGGGACAGGCTCCACGAGCAGTACTTC
.	TRBJ2-1	TRBV5-6	.	CASSRRGRDSNEQFF	TGTGCCAGCAGTAGGAGGGGCCGGGACTCCAATGAGCAGTTCTTC
few	TRBJ1-1	TRBV29-1	.	CSVGGLDTEAFF	TGCAGCGTTGGAGGTCTGGACACTGAAGCTTTCTTT
.	TRBJ1-1	TRBV30	.	CAWSQVPSRTEAFF	TGTGCCTGGTCCCAGGTACCCTCGAGAACTGAAGCTTTCTTT
.	TRBJ2-7	TRBV27	TRBD2	CASKPRTSGFPWYF	TGTGCCAGCAAACCGAGGACTAGCGGGTTCCCTTGGTACTTC
.	TRBJ2-7	TRBV6-5	TRBD1	CASRQGQGGYEQYF	TGTGCCAGCAGACAGGGACAGGGGGGCTACGAGCAGTACTTC
.	TRBJ1-2	TRBV19	.	CASKPEGGPAGGYTF	TGTGCCAGTAAACCCGAGGGGGGGCCCGCGGGTGGCTACACCTTC
.	TRBJ1-2	TRBV29-1	TRBD1	CSTGANYGYTF	TGCAGTACAGGGGCTAACTATGGCTACACCTTC